This TCR beta chain was recovered during a study of cytomegalovirus exposure and HLA in healthy donors. The overall study: Most donors, more than 80% of more than 300 genotyped, fell in the Caucasian-associated ancestry cluster. Findings and limits, study-wide: According to the study, around 180 TCR beta chains were cytomegalovirus-associated.

V was clipped by 4 bases and J by 0 bases, with 15 bases between them. The germline CDR1 and CDR2 sequences are GTSNPN and SVGIG (reference sequence). This CDR3 contains 15 residues. Researchers ran the PCR with 60 Vbeta and 13 Jbeta primers. The table came from immunoSEQ multiplex PCR; TCRdb's copy has only in-frame clones and leaves some out. There are 90,000 to 120,000 clones in the sample; 74% occur only once, and less than 15% lies in the top ten. Comments on this clone: Its antigen is still unknown.

The chain uses TRBV30 and TRBJ1-2; weak D call: TRBD1 (5 bases). The receptor was isolated from a woman aged 40 to 49 in good health and CMV-seropositive. Sequenced: PBMCs. In nucleotides, the CDR3 is TGTGCCTGGAACGGGGGGACGGCGACTAACTATGGCTACACCTTC. Residues: CAWNGGTATNYGYTF.